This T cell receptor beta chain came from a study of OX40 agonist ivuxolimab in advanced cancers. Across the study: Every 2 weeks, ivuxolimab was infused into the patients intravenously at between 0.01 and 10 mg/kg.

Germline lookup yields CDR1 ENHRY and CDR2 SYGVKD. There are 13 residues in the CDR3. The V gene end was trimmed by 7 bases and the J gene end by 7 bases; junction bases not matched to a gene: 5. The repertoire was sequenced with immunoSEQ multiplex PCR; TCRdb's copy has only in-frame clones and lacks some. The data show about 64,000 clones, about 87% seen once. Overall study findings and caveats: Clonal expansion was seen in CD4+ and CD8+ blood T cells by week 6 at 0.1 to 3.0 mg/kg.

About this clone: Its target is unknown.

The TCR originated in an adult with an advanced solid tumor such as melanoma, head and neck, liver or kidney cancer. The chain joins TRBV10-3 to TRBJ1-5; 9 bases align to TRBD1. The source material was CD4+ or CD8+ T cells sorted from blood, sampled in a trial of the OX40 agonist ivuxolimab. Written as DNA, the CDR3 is TGTGCCATCACCCAGGACAGGGGACAGCCCCAGCATTTT. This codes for CAITQDRGQPQHF.